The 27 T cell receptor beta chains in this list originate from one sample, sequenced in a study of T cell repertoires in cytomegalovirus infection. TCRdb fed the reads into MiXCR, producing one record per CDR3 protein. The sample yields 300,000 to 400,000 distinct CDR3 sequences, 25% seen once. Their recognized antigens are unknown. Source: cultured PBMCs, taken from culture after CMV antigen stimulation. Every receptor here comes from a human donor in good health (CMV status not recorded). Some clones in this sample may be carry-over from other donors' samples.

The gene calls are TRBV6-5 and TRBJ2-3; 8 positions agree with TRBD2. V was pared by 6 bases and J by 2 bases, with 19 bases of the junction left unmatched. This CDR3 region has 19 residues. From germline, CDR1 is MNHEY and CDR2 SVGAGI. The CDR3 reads CASRAGRASFALDTDTQYF. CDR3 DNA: TGTGCCAGCAGGGCCGGGAGGGCCAGTTTCGCACTCGACACAGATACGCAGTATTTT.

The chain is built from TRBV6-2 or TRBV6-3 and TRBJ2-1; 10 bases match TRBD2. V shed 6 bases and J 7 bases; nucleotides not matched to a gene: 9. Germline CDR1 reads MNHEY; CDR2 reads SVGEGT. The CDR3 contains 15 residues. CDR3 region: CASSYLAGGRNEQFF. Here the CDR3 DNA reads TGTGCCAGCAGCTATTTAGCGGGAGGCCGAAATGAGCAGTTCTTC.

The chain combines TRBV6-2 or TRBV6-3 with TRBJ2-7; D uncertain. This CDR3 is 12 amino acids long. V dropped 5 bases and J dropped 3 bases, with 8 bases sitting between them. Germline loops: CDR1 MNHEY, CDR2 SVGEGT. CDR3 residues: CASSREGYEQYV. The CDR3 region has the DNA TGTGCCAGCAGTAGAGAAGGCTACGAGCAGTACGTC.

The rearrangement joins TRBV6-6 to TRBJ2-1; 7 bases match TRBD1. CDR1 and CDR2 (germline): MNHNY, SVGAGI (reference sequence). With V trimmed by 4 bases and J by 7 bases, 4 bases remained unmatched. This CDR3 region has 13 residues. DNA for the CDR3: TGTGCCAGCAGTTCACAGGGGATGAATGAGCAGTTCTTC. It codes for CASSSQGMNEQFF.

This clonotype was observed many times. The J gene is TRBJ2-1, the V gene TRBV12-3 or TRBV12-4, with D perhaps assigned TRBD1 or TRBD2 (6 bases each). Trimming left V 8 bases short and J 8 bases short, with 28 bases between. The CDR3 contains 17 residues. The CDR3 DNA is TGTGCCAGCCAAAGGGGGAGTCAGCGGGTGTTAATAGATGAGCAGTTCTTC. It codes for CASQRGSQRVLIDEQFF.

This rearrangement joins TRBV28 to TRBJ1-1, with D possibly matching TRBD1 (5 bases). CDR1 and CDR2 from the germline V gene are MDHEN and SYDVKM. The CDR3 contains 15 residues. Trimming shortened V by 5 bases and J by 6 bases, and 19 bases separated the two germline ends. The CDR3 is CASSRATTGIPEAFF. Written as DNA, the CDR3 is TGTGCCAGCAGTCGCGCAACTACAGGTATACCTGAAGCTTTCTTT.

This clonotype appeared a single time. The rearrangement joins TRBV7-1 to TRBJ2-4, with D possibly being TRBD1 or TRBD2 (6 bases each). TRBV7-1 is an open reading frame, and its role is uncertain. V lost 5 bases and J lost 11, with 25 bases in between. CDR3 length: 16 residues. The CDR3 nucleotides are TGTGCCAGCAGCCCCCTTGGGGGGCGGCCAAGAAGATTTCAGTACTTC. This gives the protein CASSPLGGRPRRFQYF.

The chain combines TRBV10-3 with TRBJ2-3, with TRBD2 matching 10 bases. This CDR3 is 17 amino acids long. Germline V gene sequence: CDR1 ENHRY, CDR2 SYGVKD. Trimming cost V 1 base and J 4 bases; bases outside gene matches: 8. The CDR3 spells CAISEFRLAGDSDTQYF. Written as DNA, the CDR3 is TGTGCCATCAGTGAGTTTCGCCTAGCGGGAGATTCAGATACGCAGTATTTT.

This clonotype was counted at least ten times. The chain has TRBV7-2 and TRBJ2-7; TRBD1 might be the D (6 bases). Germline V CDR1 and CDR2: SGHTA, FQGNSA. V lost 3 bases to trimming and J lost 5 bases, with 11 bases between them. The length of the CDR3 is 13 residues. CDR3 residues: CASSFTGRDEQYF. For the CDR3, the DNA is TGTGCCAGCAGCTTTACAGGGCGGGACGAGCAGTACTTC.

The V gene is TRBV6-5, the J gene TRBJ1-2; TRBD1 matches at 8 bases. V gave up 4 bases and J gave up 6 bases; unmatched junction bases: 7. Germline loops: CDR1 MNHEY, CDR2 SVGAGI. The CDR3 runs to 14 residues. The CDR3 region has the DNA TGTGCCAGCAGTTCAGCGACAGGGGATGATGGCTACACCTTC. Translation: CASSSATGDDGYTF.

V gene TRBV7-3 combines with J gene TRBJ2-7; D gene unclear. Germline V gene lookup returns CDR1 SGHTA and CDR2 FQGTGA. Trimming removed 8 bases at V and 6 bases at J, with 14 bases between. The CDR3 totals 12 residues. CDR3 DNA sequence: TGTGCCAGCGGATCTGTGTCTGGCGAGCAGTACTTC. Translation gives CASGSVSGEQYF.

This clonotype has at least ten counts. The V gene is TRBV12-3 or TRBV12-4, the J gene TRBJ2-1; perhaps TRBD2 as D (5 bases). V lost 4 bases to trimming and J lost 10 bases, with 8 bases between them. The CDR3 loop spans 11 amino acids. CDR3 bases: TGTGCCAGCAGTTCCAGACTAGAGCAGTTCTTC. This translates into CASSSRLEQFF.

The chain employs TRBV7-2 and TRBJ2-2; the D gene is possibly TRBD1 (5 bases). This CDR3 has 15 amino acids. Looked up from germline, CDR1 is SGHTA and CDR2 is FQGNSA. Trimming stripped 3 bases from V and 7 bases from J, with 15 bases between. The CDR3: CASSFGQGWDGELFF. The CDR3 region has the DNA TGTGCCAGCAGCTTTGGGCAGGGCTGGGACGGGGAGCTGTTTTTT. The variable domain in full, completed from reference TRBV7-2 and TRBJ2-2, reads GAGVSQSPSNKVTEKGKDVELRCDPISGHTALYWYRQSLGQGLEFLIYFQGNSAPDKSGLPSDRFSAERTGGSVSTLTIQRTQQEDSAVYLCASSFGQGWDGELFFGEGSRLTVL.

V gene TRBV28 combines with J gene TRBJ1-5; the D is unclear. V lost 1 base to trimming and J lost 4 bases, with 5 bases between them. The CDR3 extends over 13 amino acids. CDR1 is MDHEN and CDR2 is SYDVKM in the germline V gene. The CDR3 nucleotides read TGTGCCAGCAGTTTATCTAATAATCAGCCCCAGCATTTT. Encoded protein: CASSLSNNQPQHF.

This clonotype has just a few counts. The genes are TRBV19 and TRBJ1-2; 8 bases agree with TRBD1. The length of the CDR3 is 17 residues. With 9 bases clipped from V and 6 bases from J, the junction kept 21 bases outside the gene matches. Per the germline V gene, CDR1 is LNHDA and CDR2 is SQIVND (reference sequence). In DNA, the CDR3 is TGTGCCAGGGCTAAGGGCACAGGGGGTAGGTTAATCCATGGCTACACCTTC. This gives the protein CARAKGTGGRLIHGYTF.

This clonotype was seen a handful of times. The CDR3 bases are TGTGCCAGCAGTTACGGGGCGAGCACAGATACGCAGTATTTT. It encodes CASSYGASTDTQYF. The chain combines TRBV6-6 with TRBJ2-3; possibly TRBD1 for D (5 bases). Germline CDR1 reads MNHNY; CDR2 reads SVGAGI (reference sequence). The CDR3 covers 14 residues. Trimming removed 2 bases from V and 0 bases from J, with 6 bases in between.

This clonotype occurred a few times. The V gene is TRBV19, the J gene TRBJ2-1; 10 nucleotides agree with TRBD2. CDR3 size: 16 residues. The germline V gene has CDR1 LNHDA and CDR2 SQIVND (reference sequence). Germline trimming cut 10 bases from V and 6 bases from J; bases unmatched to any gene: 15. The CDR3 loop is CATQREGLGIRNEQFF. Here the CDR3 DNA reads TGTGCCACCCAGCGGGAGGGCCTCGGAATCCGCAATGAGCAGTTCTTC. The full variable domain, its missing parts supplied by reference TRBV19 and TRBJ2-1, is DGGITQSPKYLFRKEGQNVTLSCEQNLNHDAMYWYRQDPGQGLRLIYYSQIVNDFQKGDIAEGYSVSREKKESFPLTVTSAQKNPTAFYLCATQREGLGIRNEQFFGPGTRLTVL.

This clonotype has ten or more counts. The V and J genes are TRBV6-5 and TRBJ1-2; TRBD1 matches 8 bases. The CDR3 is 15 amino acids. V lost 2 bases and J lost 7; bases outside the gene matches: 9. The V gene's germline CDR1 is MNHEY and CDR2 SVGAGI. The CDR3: CASSYGQGIGSGYTF. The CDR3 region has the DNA TGTGCCAGCAGTTACGGACAGGGAATTGGAAGTGGCTACACCTTC.

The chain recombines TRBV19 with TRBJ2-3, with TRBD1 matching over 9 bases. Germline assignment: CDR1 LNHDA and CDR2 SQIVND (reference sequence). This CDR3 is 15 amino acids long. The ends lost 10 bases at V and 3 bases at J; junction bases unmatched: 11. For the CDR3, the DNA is TGTGCCACCGCGCGACAGGGGGGTGGGACAGATACGCAGTATTTT. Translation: CATARQGGGTDTQYF.

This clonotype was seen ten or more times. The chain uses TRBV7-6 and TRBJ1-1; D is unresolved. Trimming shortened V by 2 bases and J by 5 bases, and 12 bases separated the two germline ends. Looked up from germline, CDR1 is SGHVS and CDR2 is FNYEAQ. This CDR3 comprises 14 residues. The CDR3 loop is CASSLTSTATEAFF. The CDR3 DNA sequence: TGTGCCAGCAGCTTAACTAGTACAGCGACTGAAGCTTTCTTT.

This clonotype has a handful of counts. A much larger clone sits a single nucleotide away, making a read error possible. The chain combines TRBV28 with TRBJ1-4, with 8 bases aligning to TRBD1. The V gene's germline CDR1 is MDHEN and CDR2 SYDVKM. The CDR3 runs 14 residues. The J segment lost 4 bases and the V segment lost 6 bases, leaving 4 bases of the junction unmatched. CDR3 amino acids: CASSRTGYNEKLFF. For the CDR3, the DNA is TGTGCCAGCAGCCGGACAGGGTATAATGAAAAACTGTTTTTT.

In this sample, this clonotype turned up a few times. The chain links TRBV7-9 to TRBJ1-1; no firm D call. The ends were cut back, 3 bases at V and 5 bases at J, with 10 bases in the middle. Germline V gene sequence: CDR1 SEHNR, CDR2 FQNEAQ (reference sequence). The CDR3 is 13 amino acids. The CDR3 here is CASSFAVGTEAFF. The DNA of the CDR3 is TGTGCCAGCAGCTTTGCTGTAGGGACTGAAGCTTTCTTT.

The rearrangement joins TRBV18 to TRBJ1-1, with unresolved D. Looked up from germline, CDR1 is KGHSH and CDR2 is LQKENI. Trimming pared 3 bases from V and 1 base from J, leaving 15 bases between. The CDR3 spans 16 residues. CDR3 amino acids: CASSPQLEGENTEAFF. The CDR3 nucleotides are TGTGCCAGCTCACCCCAACTCGAGGGTGAGAACACTGAAGCTTTCTTT.

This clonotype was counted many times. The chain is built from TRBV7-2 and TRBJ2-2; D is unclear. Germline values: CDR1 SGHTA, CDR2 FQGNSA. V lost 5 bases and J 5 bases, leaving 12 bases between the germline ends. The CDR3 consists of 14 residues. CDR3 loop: CASSPLGFTGELFF. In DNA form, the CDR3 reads TGTGCCAGCAGCCCCTTGGGATTTACCGGGGAGCTGTTTTTT.

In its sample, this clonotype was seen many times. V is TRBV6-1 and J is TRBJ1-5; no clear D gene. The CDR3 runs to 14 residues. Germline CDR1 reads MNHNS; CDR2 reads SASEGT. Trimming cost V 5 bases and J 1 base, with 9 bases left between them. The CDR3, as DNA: TGTGCCAGCAGTAGCCCCGCGAGCAATCAGCCCCAGCATTTT. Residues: CASSSPASNQPQHF.

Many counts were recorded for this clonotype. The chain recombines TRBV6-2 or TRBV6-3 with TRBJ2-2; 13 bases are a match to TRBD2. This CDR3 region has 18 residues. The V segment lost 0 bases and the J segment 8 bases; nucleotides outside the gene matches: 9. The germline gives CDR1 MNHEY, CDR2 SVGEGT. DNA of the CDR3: TGTGCCAGCAGTTACTCGAGGGGAAGGACTAGCGGGAGAGGGGAGCTGTTTTTT. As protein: CASSYSRGRTSGRGELFF.

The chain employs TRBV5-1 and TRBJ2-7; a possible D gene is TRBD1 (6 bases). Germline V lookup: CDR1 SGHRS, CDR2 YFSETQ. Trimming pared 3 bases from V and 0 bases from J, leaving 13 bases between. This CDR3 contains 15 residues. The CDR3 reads CASSSTGVASYEQYF. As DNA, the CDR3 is TGCGCCAGCAGCTCGACAGGTGTTGCCTCCTACGAGCAGTACTTC.